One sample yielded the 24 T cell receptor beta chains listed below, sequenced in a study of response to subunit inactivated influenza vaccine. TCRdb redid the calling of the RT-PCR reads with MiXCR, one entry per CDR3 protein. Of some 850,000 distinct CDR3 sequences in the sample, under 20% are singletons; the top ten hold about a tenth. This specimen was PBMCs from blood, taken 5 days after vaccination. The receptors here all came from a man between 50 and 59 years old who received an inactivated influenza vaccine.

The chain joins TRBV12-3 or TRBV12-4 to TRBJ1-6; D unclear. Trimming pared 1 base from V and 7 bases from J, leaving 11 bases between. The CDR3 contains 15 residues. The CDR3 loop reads CASSLVGNRNSPLHF. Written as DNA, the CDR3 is TGTGCCAGCAGTTTAGTAGGGAATAGAAATTCACCCCTCCACTTT.

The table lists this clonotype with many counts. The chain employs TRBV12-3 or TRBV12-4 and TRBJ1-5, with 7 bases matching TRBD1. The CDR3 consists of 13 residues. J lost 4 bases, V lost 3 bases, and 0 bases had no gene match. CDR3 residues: CASSLDRNQPQHF. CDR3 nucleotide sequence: TGTGCCAGCAGTTTGGACAGGAATCAGCCCCAGCATTTT.

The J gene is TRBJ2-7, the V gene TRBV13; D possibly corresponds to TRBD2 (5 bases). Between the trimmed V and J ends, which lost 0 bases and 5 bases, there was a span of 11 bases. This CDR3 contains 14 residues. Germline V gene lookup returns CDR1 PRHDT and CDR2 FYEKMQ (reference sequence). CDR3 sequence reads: CASSLGGLADEQYF. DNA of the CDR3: TGTGCCAGCAGCTTAGGGGGCCTAGCAGACGAGCAGTACTTC.

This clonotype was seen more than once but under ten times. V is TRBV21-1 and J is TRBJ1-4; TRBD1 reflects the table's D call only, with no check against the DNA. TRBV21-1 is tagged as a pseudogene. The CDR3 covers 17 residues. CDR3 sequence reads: CASSNPGQGATNEKLFF. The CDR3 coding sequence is TGTGCCAGCAGCAATCCCGGACAGGGGGCAACTAATGAAAAACTGTTTTTT.

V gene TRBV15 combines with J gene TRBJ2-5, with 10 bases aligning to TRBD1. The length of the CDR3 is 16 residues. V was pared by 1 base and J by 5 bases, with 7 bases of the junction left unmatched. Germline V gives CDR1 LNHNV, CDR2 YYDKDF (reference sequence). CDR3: CATSRGDRGGLETQYF. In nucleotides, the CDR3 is TGTGCCACCAGCAGAGGGGACAGGGGAGGTTTGGAGACCCAGTACTTC.

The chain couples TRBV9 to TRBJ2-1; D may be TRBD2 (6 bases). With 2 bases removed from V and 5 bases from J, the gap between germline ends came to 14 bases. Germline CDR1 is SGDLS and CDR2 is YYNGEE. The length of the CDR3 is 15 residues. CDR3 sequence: CASSVGLLANNEQFF. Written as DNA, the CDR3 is TGTGCCAGCAGCGTTGGACTATTAGCGAACAATGAGCAGTTCTTC.

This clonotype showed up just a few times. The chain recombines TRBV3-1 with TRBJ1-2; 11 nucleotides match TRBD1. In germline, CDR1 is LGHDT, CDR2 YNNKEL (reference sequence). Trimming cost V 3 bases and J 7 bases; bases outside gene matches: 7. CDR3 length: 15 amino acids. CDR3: CASSQRTGGLSGYTF. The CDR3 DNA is TGTGCCAGCAGCCAGCGGACAGGGGGCCTAAGTGGCTACACCTTC. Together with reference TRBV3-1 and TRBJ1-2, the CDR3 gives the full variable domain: DTAVSQTPKYLVTQMGNDKSIKCEQNLGHDTMYWYKQDSKKFLKIMFSYNNKELIINETVPNRFSPKSPDKAHLNLHINSLELGDSAVYFCASSQRTGGLSGYTFGSGTRLTVV.

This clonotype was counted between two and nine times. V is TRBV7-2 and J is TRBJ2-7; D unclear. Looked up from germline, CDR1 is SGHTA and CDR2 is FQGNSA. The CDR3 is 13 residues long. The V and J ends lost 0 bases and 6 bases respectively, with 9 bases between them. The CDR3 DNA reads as TGTGCCAGCAGCTTAGCGCTTAGGGTCGAGCAGTACTTC. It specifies CASSLALRVEQYF. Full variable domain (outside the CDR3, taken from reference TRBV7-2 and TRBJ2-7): GAGVSQSPSNKVTEKGKDVELRCDPISGHTALYWYRQSLGQGLEFLIYFQGNSAPDKSGLPSDRFSAERTGGSVSTLTIQRTQQEDSAVYLCASSLALRVEQYFGPGTRLTVT.

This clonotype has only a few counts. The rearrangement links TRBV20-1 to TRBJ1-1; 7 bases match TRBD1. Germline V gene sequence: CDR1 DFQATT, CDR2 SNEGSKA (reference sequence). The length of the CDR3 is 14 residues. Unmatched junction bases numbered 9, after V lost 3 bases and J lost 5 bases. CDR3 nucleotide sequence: TGCAGTGCTAGGGTAACAGGGGCGGTGACTGAAGCTTTCTTT. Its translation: CSARVTGAVTEAFF.

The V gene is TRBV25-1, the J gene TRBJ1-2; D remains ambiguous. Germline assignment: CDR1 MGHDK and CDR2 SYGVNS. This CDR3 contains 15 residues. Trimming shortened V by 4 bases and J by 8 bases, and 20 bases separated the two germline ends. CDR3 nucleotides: TGTGCCAGCAGTGGGGTTCAGGACCCGGATTGGGGCTACACCTTC. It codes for CASSGVQDPDWGYTF.

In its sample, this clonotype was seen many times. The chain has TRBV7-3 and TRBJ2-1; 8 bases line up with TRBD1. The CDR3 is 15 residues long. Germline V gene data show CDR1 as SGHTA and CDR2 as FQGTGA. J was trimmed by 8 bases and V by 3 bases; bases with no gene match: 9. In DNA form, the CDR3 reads TGTGCCAGCAGCTTCGGGGCAGGGGGCTCCGATGAGCAGTTCTTC. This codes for CASSFGAGGSDEQFF.

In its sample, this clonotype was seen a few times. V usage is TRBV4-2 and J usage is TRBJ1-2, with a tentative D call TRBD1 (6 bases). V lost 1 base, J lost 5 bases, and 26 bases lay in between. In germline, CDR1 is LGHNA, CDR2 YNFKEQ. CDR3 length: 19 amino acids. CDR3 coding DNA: TGTGCCAGCAGCCAAGGTTTAGGTCTTAGTACAGGGAGACAATATGGCTACACCTTC. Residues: CASSQGLGLSTGRQYGYTF.

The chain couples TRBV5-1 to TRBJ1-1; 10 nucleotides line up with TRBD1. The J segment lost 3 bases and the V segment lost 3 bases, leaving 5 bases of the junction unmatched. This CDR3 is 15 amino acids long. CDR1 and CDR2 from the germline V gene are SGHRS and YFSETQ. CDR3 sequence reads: CASSYPGTGDTEAFF. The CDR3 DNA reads TGCGCCAGCAGCTATCCCGGGACAGGGGACACTGAAGCTTTCTTT.

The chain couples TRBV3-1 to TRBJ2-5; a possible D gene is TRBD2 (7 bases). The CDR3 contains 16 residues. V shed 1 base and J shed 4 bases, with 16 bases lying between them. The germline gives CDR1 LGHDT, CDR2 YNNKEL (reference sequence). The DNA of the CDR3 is TGTGCCAGCAGCCAAGGGTCAAGCGGGACATCAGAGACCCAGTACTTC. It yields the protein CASSQGSSGTSETQYF.

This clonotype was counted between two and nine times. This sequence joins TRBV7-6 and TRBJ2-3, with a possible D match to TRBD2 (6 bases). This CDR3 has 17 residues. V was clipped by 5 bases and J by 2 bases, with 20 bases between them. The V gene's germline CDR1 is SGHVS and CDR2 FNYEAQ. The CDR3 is CASSPHKGGLITDTQYF. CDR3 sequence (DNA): TGTGCCAGCAGCCCGCACAAAGGAGGGTTGATCACAGATACGCAGTATTTT.

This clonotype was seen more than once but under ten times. The CDR3 bases are TGTGCCATCACGACAGGGACATGGAGAAGTGGAAACACCATATATTTT. This translates into CAITTGTWRSGNTIYF. This chain joins TRBV10-3 and TRBJ1-3; 7 bases agree with TRBD1. The germline gives CDR1 ENHRY, CDR2 SYGVKD. CDR3 length: 16 amino acids. V dropped 7 bases and J dropped 3; count of bases not matched to a gene: 12.

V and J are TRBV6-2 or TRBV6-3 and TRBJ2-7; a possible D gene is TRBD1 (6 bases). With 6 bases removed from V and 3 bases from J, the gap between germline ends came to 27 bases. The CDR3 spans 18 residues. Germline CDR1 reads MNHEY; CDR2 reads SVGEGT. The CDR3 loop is CASSSDRSGLSVVYEQYF. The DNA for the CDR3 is TGTGCCAGCAGCTCCGACAGGAGCGGACTTTCCGTAGTCTACGAGCAGTACTTC.

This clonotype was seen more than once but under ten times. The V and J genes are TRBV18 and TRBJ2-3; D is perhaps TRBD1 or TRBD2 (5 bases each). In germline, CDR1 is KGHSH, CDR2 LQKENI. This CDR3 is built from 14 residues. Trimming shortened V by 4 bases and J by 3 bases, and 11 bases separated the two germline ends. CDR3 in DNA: TGTGCCAGCTCACTAGGGGAGAGGACAGATACGCAGTATTTT. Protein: CASSLGERTDTQYF.

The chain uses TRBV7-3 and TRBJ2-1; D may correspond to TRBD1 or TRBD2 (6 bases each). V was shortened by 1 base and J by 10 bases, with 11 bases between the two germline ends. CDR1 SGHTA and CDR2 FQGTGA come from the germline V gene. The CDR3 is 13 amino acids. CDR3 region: CASSLIGGHEQFF. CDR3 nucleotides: TGTGCCAGCAGCTTAATAGGGGGGCACGAGCAGTTCTTC.

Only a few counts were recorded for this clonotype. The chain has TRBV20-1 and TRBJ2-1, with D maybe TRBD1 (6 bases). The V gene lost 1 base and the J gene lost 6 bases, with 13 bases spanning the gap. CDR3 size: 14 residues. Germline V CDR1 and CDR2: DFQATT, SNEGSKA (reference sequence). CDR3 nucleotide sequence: TGCAGTGCTAGAGCTGGGGGCAAAGGCAATGAGCAGTTCTTC. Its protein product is CSARAGGKGNEQFF.

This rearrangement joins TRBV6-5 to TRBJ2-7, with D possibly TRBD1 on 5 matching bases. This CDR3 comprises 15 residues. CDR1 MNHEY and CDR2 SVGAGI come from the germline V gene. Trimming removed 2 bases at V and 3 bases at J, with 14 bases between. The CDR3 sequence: CASSYSRGTFYEQYF. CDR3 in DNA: TGTGCCAGCAGTTACAGTAGGGGCACCTTCTACGAGCAGTACTTC.

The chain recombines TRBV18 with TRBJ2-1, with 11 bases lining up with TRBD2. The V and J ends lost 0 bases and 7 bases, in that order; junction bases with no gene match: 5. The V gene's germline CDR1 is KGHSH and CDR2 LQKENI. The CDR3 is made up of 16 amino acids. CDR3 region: CASSPPSGRALNEQFF. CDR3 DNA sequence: TGTGCCAGCTCACCACCTAGCGGGAGGGCCTTGAATGAGCAGTTCTTC.

CDR3 sequence: CASSPPTGSKSYNEQFF. The CDR3 DNA follows: TGTGCCAGCTCACCACCGACAGGGTCAAAATCCTACAATGAGCAGTTCTTC. The chain has TRBV18 and TRBJ2-1, with TRBD1 matching over 7 bases. Trimming cost V 0 bases and J 1 base; bases outside gene matches: 6. The CDR3 consists of 17 residues. The V gene's germline CDR1 is KGHSH and CDR2 LQKENI.

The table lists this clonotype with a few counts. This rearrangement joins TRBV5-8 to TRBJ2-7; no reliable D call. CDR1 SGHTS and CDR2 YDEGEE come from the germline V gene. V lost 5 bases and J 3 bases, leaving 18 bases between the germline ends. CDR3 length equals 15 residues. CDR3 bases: TGTGCCAGCAGTTCTCTAGAAGGCTGGAGCTACGAGCAGTACTTC. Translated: CASSSLEGWSYEQYF.